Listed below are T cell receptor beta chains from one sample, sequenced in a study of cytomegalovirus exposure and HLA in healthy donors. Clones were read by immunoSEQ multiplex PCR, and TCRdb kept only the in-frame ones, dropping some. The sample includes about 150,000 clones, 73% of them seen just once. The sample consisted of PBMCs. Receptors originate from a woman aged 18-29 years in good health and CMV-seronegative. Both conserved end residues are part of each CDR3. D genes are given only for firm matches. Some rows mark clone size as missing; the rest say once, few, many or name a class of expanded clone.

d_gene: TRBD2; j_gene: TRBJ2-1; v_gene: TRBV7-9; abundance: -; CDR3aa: CASSLGATSAYEQFF; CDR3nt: TGTGCCAGCAGCTTAGGGGCCACTAGCGCCTATGAGCAGTTCTTC
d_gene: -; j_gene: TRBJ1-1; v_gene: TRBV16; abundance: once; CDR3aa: CASRKPGESTEAFF; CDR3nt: TGTGCCAGCCGCAAGCCGGGGGAGAGCACTGAAGCTTTCTTT
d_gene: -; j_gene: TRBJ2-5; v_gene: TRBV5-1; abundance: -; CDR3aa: CASSLRETQYF; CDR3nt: TGCGCCAGCAGCTTGCGGGAGACCCAGTACTTC
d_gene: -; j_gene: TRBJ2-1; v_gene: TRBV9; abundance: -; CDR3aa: CASSPYSRLDSNEQFF; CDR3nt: TGTGCCAGCAGCCCTTATAGCCGTCTCGATTCCAATGAGCAGTTCTTC
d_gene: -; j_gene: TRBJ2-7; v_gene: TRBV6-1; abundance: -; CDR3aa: CASSEGAGSRYEQYF; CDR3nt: TGTGCCAGCAGTGAAGGCGCGGGGAGTCGGTACGAGCAGTACTTC
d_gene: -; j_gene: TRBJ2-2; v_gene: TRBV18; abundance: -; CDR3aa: CASSRQLNTGELFF; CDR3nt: TGTGCCAGCTCACGACAGCTTAACACCGGGGAGCTGTTTTTT
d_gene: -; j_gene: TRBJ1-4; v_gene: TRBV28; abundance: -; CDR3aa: CASSGQPYAGEKLFF; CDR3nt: TGTGCCAGCAGTGGACAGCCCTACGCTGGGGAAAAACTGTTTTTT
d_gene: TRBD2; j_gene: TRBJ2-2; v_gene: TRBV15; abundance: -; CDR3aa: CATSPPGIAGRTGELFF; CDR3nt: TGTGCCACCAGCCCCCCCGGGATAGCGGGACGAACCGGGGAGCTGTTTTTT
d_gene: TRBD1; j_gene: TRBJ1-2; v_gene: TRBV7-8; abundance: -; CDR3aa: CASSSQGGGEGYTF; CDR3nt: TGTGCCAGCAGCTCTCAGGGGGGAGGAGAGGGCTACACCTTC
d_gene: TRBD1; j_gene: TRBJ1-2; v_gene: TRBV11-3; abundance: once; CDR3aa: CASSPLPGTAYKKFF; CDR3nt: TGTGCCAGCAGCCCATTACCCGGGACAGCTTACAAAAAGTTCTTC
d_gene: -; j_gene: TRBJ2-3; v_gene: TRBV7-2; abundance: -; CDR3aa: CASSPGTSTDTQYF; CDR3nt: TGTGCCAGCAGCCCGGGGACAAGCACAGATACGCAGTATTTT
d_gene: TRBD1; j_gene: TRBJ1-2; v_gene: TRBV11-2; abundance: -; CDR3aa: CASSPGTGAKPIYGYTF; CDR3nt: TGTGCCAGCAGCCCAGGGACAGGCGCCAAGCCAATCTATGGCTACACCTTC
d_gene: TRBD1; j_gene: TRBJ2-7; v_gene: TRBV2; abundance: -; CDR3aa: CASRDRADRVYEQYF; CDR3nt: TGTGCCAGCAGGGATAGGGCAGACAGGGTCTACGAGCAGTACTTC
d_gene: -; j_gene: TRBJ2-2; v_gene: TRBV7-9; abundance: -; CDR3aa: CASSLLGLSLGGELFF; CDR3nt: TGTGCCAGCAGCTTATTGGGACTGTCATTGGGCGGGGAGCTGTTTTTT
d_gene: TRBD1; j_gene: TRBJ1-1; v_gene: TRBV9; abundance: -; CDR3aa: CASSKTGGEGEAFF; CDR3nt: TGTGCCAGCAGCAAGACAGGGGGTGAGGGTGAAGCTTTCTTT
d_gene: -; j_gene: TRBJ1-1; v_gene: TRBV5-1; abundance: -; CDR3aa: CASSLAVNTEAFF; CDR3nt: TGCGCCAGCAGCTTGGCCGTGAACACTGAAGCTTTCTTT
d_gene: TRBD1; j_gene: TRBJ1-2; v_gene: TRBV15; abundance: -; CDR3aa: CATSRDLGGTGYTF; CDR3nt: TGTGCCACCAGCAGAGATCTAGGGGGCACTGGCTACACCTTC
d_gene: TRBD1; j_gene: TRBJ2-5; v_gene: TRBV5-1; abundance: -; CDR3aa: CASSWTGEETRYF; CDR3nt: TGCGCCAGCAGCTGGACAGGGGAAGAGACCCGGTACTTC
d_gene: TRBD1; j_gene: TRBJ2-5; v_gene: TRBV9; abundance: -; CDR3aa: CASSGNSRDSLGETQYF; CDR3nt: TGTGCCAGCAGCGGCAACTCCCGGGACAGCCTCGGGGAGACCCAGTACTTC
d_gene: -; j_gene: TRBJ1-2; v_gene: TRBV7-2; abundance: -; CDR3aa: CASSPGGRYGYTF; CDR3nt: TGTGCCAGCAGCCCGGGAGGGAGGTATGGCTACACCTTC
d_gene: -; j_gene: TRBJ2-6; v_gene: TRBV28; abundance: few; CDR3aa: CASSLRSGSFPGANVLTF; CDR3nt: TGTGCCAGCAGTTTAAGGTCAGGCTCCTTTCCTGGGGCCAACGTCCTGACTTTC
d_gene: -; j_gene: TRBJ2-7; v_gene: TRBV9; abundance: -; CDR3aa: CASSAGGDSSYEQYF; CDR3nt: TGTGCCAGCAGCGCGGGGGGGGACAGCTCCTACGAGCAGTACTTC
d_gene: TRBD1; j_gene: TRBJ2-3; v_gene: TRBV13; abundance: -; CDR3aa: CASSLFSADRGTDTQYF; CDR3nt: TGTGCCAGCAGCTTATTTTCAGCGGACAGGGGAACAGATACGCAGTATTTT
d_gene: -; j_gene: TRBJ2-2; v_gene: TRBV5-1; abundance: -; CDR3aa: CASSLVGLDTGELFF; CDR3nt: TGCGCCAGCAGCTTGGTCGGACTGGACACCGGGGAGCTGTTTTTT